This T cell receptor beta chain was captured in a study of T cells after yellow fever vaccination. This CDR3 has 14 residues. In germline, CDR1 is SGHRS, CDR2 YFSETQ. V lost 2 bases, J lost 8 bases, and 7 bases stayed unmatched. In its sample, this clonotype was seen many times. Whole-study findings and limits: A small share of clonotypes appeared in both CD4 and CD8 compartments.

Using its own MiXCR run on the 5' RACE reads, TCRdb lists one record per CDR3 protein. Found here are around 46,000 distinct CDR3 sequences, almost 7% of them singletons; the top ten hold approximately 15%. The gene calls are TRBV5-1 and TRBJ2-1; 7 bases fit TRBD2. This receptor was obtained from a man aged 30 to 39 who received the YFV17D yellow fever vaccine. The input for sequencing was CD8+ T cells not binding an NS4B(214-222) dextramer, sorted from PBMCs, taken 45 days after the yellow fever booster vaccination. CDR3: CASSFSSGSHEQFF. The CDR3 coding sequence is TGCGCCAGCAGCTTCTCTAGCGGATCCCATGAGCAGTTCTTC.